This TCR beta chain was recorded in a study of lymphopenia after photon versus proton radiotherapy. Broader study findings: Survival link was tested only in deceased patients; proton benefit remains a possibility. Photon-treated patients lost naive T cells and TCR diversity; proton-treated stayed stable. After the lymphocyte nadir, photon-treated repertoires showed oligoclonal expansion, especially of CD8+ Temra cells.

This CDR3 spans 16 amino acids. Germline V gene data show CDR1 as SGHNT and CDR2 as YENEEA. V lost 1 base to trimming and J lost 5 bases, with 17 bases between them. As concerns this clone: Its antigen is unknown.

Measured with immunoSEQ multiplex PCR; TCRdb has only the in-frame clones, and not every one. The sample has over 35,000 clones, about 83% seen once. This receptor was obtained from a woman in her sixties or seventies with pancreatic cancer. V and J are TRBV11-3 and TRBJ1-1, with a weak D call TRBD1 (6 bases). The specimen comprised peripheral blood, sampled from a patient treated with proton-based radiotherapy. In DNA form, the CDR3 reads TGTGCCAGCAGCTTAGGTGGCAGGGGCTCTGGAACTGAAGCTTTCTTT. Its translation is CASSLGGRGSGTEAFF.